This is a list of T cell receptor beta chains from one sample in a study of shared clonotypes between healthy human individuals. Assay used: immunoSEQ multiplex PCR; TCRdb lists only in-frame clones, some missing. The sample has some 2,100,000 clones; about 93% are singletons. Sequencing was carried out using naive CD8+ T cells from PBMCs. These receptors all come from a man between 18 and 35 years old in good health. Some clones in this sample may be carry-over from other donors' samples. Each CDR3 is given with its conserved first and last residue. D genes are given only for firm matches. Not all rows give a size; the values are once, few, many and, for expanded clones, a class.

abundance,v_gene,d_gene,j_gene,CDR3nt,CDR3aa
-,TRBV6-6,-,TRBJ1-1,TGTGCCAGCAGGCCAGTCGGGTTTTACACTGAAGCTTTCTTT,CASRPVGFYTEAFF
-,TRBV18,-,TRBJ2-5,TGTGCCAGCTCACCTGACAGACAAGAGACCCAGTACTTC,CASSPDRQETQYF
-,TRBV4-2,-,TRBJ2-3,TGTGCCAGCAGCCAAGATCCGGATAGCGGACAAAACACAGATACGCAGTATTTT,CASSQDPDSGQNTDTQYF
-,TRBV9,-,TRBJ1-1,TGTGCCAGCAGCGCCGGGTACTCAACCACTGAAGCTTTCTTT,CASSAGYSTTEAFF
-,TRBV7-9,TRBD1,TRBJ2-6,TGTGCCACCGCCCAGGGGGAAGCGCGCTCTGGGGCCAACGTCCTGACTTTC,CATAQGEARSGANVLTF
-,TRBV9,TRBD1,TRBJ2-1,TGTGCCAGCAGCGTATATGGGACAGGGAGCTCCTACAATGAGCAGTTCTTC,CASSVYGTGSSYNEQFF
-,TRBV7-9,-,TRBJ2-7,TGTGCCAGCAGCTTTCCGGGAGATGTGCAGTACTTC,CASSFPGDVQYF
-,TRBV28,-,TRBJ2-1,TGTGCCAGCAGTGCCTACCAATTACCTACCTACAATGAGCAGTTCTTC,CASSAYQLPTYNEQFF
-,TRBV30,-,TRBJ1-1,TGTGCCTGGAGCGTCGGGAACACTGAAGCTTTCTTT,CAWSVGNTEAFF
-,TRBV11-2,-,TRBJ1-1,TGTGCCAGCAGCTTATACCGTTCGGATGTAGGATCTGAAGCTTTCTTT,CASSLYRSDVGSEAFF
-,TRBV2,-,TRBJ1-2,TGTGCCAGCAGGACATCCTATGGCTACACCTTC,CASRTSYGYTF
-,TRBV9,TRBD2,TRBJ2-1,TGTGCCAGCAGCGCAGCGGGAGGCAATGCTAATGAGCAGTTCTTC,CASSAAGGNANEQFF
-,TRBV6-1,-,TRBJ1-2,TGTGCCAGCAGGGACCGGGAGGGTCGACTATCCGGCTACACCTTC,CASRDREGRLSGYTF
-,TRBV11-2,-,TRBJ2-7,TGTGCCAGCAGCTTCGCAGGGGTAAATTACGAGCAGTACTTC,CASSFAGVNYEQYF
-,TRBV4-1,-,TRBJ2-5,TGCGCCAGCAGCCAAGTGGCGTACGGGTGGGAGGCCCAAGAGACCCAGTACTTC,CASSQVAYGWEAQETQYF
few,TRBV7-9,-,TRBJ2-2,TGTGCCAGCAGCCTCCCGGGAACATCGTCCGGGGAGCTGTTTTTT,CASSLPGTSSGELFF
-,TRBV7-3,TRBD2,TRBJ2-1,TGTGCCAGCAGCTTAGCGGGAGGCAATGAGCAGTTCTTC,CASSLAGGNEQFF
-,TRBV19,TRBD2,TRBJ2-1,TGTGCCAGTAGTACCTCCGGGACTAACCCTTACAATGAGCAGTTCTTC,CASSTSGTNPYNEQFF
-,TRBV25-1,-,TRBJ2-7,TGTGCCAGCAGTGAAGGGTCAGGGACCTCCTTC,CASSEGSGTSF
-,TRBV9,-,TRBJ2-7,TGTGCCAGCAGCCCCTCGGGACGGCAACACTACGAGCAGTACTTC,CASSPSGRQHYEQYF
-,TRBV29-1,-,TRBJ1-2,TGCAGCGCTGCCCGGGCCCTCGGCAGGAGTTATGGCTACACCTTC,CSAARALGRSYGYTF
-,TRBV5-1,-,TRBJ2-3,TGCGCCAGCAGCTTGGTAGGCACTCTGAGCACAGATACGCAGTATTTT,CASSLVGTLSTDTQYF
-,TRBV7-9,-,TRBJ2-2,TGTGCCAGCAGCTCGACAGAGGGGAACACCGGGGAGCTGTTTTTT,CASSSTEGNTGELFF
-,TRBV19,TRBD2,TRBJ2-1,TGTGCCAGTAGTGCCTCGGCGGGAGGTGGCAATGAGCAGTTCTTC,CASSASAGGGNEQFF
-,TRBV7-2,TRBD1,TRBJ2-1,TGTGCCAGCAGCTTACCAGGGACAGATTACAATGAGCAGTTCTTC,CASSLPGTDYNEQFF
-,TRBV5-1,-,TRBJ1-1,TGCGCCAGCAGCCCTGCTGACACTGAAGCTTTCTTT,CASSPADTEAFF